Shown below are 3 T cell receptor beta chains from a single sample sequenced in a study of T cells in Graves' hyperthyroidism and ophthalmopathy (dated by TCRdb to between 2018 and 2021). Libraries came from multiplex PCR. These reads were obtained on an Illumina HiSeq 2000. TCR beta CDR3 regions were amplified from RNA transcripts. For the first round of RT-PCR on the TCR CDR3, the HTBI primer set was used together with the Qiagen OneStep RT-PCR kit. The raw public reads went through TCRdb reprocessing: fastp at Q25, MiXCR clone calling, in-frame beta chains kept. Rows merge per CDR3 protein into single entries with the most common DNA and genes. This sample comprises fewer than 850,000 distinct CDR3 sequences, approximately 15% of them detected only once. The biggest ten clones account for roughly a sixth of the sample. The sequenced sample consisted of blood. Source of these receptors: a man aged 50-59 years with Graves' hyperthyroidism.

This clonotype was found many times. The chain combines TRBV27 with TRBJ2-7; TRBD2 matches 7 bases. V was clipped by 3 bases and J by 5 bases; unmatched bases: 10. There are 15 residues in the CDR3. Germline loops: CDR1 MNHEY, CDR2 SMNVEV (reference sequence). DNA of the CDR3: TGTGCCAGCAGTTTGGGAACCGGGACTAAAGACGAGCAGTACTTC. Its translation is CASSLGTGTKDEQYF.

This clonotype was seen once. CDR3 sequence: CASSQNPGPQPQHF. The CDR3, as DNA: TGTGCCAGCAGCCAGAATCCAGGGCCTCAGCCCCAGCATTTT. The chain joins TRBV3-1 to TRBJ1-5; D is possibly TRBD1 (5 bases). CDR1 is LGHDT and CDR2 is YNNKEL in the germline V gene (reference sequence). V was cut by 3 bases and J by 6 bases, with 12 bases left in between. The CDR3 has 14 amino acids.

This clonotype has at least ten counts. The chain uses TRBV28 and TRBJ2-7; D unclear. V lost 4 bases, J lost 0 bases, and 13 bases lay in between. The germline V gene encodes CDR1 MDHEN and CDR2 SYDVKM. The CDR3 totals 15 residues. CDR3 sequence reads: CASSSWTDPSYEQYF. The CDR3, as DNA: TGTGCCAGCAGTTCCTGGACGGATCCCTCCTACGAGCAGTACTTC.